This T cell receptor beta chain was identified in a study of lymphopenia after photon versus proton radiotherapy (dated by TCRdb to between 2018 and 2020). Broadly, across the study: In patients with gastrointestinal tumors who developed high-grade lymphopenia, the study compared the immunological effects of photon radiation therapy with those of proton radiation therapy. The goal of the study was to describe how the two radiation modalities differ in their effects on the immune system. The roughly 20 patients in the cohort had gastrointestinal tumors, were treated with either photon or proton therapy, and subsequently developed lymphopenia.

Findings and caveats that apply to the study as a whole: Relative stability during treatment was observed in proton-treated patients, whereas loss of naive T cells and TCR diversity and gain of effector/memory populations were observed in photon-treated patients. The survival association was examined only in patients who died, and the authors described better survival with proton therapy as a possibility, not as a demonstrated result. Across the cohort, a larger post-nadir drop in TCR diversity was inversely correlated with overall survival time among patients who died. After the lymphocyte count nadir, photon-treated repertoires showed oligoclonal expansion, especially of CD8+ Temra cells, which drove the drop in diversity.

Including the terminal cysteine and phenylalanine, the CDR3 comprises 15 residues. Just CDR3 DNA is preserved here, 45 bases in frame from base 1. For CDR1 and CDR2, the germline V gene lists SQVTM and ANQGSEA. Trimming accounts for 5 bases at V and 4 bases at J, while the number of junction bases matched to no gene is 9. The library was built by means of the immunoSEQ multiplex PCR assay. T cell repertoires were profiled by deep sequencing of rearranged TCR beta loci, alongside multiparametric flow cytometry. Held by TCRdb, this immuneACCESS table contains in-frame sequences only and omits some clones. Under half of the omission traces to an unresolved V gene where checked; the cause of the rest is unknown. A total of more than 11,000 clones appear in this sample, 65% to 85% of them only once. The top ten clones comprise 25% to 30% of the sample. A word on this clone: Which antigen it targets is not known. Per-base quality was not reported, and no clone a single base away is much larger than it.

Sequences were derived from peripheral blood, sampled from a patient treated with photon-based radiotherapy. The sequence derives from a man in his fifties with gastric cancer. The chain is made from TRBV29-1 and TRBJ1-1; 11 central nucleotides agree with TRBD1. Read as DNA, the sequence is TGCAGCGTTTGGACAGGGGGCGCCTCGAGCACTGAAGCTTTCTTT. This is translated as CSVWTGGASSTEAFF.